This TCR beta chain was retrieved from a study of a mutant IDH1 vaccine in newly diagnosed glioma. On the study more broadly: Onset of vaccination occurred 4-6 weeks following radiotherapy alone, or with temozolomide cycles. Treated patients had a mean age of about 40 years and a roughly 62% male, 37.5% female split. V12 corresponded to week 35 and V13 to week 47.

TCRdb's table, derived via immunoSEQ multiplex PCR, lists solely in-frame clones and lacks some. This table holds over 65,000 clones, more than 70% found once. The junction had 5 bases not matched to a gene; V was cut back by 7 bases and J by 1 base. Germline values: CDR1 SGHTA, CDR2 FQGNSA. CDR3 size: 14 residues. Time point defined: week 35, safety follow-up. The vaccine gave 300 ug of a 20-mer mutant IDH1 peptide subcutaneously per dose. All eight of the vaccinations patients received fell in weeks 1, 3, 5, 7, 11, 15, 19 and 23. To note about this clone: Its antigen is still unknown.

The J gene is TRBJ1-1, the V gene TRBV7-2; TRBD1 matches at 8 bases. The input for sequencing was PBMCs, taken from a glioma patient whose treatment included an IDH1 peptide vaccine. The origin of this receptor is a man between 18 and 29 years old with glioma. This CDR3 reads CASNDRGWNTEAFF. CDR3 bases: TGTGCCAGCAACGACAGGGGCTGGAACACTGAAGCTTTCTTT. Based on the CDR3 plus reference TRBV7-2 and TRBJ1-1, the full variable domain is GAGVSQSPSNKVTEKGKDVELRCDPISGHTALYWYRQSLGQGLEFLIYFQGNSAPDKSGLPSDRFSAERTGGSVSTLTIQRTQQEDSAVYLCASNDRGWNTEAFFGQGTRLTVV.